The source of this TCR beta chain is a study of blood T cell repertoires in COVID-19. Study information: COVID-19 samples collected from the United States, Italy and Spain covered acute and convalescent phases.

CDR3 length equals 16 residues. Trimming took 4 bases from V and 0 from J, leaving 13 bases between them. Germline V gives CDR1 SNHLY, CDR2 FYNNEI. Participant ages covered about 18 to 100 years across about 22 US areas. Recovered status applied to Cohort 3 donors who had two consecutive negative PCRs. It also applied to those with clearance or with symptom resolution. The authors' processing: The authors estimated nucleated cell counts from reference gene primer amplification. Sequenced by immunoSEQ multiplex PCR; TCRdb stores in-frame clones only, minus some. The D gene and trimming were derived from the DNA, and the V and J assignments and clone size from that table. The table lists a few hundred thousand clones, around 92% of them singletons.

This receptor was obtained from a woman aged 25 to 45 who had recovered from COVID-19. The chain joins TRBV2 to TRBJ2-1; D unresolved. Source material: PBMCs or T cells enriched from blood (not recorded which). CDR3 DNA: TGTGCCAGCAGTGTGAGGAGAGGCGCCTCCTACAATGAGCAGTTCTTC. Its translation: CASSVRRGASYNEQFF.